This TCR beta chain was observed in a study of kidney transplant recipient with SARS-CoV-2 infection. This clonotype has ten or more counts. TCRdb recomputed calls from the reads with MiXCR, one row per CDR3 protein. The data show 250,000 or so distinct CDR3 sequences, around 30% seen once. J lost 8 bases, V lost 7 bases, and 8 bases had no gene match. The CDR3 covers 13 residues. The sequences come from a blood sample, collected at baseline and on day 111 from a kidney transplant recipient. This sequence was found in a male patient younger than 45 who had COVID-19 and was a kidney transplant recipient. Some T cells may originate from the graft donor. V usage is TRBV12-3 or TRBV12-4 and J usage is TRBJ1-2, with TRBD1 matching over 9 bases. The CDR3 protein is CASTADRGSGYTF. CDR3 coding DNA: TGTGCCAGCACCGCGGACAGGGGAAGCGGCTACACCTTC.